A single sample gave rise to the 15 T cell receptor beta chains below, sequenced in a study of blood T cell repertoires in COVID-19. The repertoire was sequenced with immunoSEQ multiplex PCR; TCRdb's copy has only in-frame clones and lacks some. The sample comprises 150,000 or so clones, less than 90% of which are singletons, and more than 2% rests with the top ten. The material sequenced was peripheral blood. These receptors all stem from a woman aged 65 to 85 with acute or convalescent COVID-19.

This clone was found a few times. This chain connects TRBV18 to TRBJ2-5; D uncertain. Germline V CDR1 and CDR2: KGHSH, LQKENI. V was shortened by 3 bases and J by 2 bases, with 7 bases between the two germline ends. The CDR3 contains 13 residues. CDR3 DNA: TGTGCCAGCTCACCGCAACTTCAAGAGACCCAGTACTTC. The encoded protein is CASSPQLQETQYF.

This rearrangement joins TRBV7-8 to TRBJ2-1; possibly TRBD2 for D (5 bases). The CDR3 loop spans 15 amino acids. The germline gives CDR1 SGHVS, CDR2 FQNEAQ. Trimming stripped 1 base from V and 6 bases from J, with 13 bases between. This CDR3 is CASSLGGQAVNEQFF. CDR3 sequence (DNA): TGTGCCAGCAGCTTAGGAGGGCAGGCCGTCAATGAGCAGTTCTTC.

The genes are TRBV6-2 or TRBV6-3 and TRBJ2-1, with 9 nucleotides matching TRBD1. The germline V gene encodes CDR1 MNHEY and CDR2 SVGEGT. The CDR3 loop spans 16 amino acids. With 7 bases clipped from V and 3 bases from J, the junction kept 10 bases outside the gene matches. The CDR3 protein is CASTPVGDRVYNEQFF. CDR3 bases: TGTGCCAGCACCCCAGTCGGGGACAGGGTCTACAATGAGCAGTTCTTC.

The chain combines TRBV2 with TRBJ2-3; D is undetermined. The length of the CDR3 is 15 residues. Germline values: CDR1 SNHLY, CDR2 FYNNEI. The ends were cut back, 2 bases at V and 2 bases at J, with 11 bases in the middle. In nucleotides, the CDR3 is TGTGCCAGCAGTGAAAGGTACTACGACACAGATACGCAGTATTTT. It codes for CASSERYYDTDTQYF.

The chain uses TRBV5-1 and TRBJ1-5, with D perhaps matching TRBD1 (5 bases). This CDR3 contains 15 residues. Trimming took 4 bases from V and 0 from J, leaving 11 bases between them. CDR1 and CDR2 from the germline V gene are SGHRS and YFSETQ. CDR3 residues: CASSVTTGSNQPQHF. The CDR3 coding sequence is TGCGCCAGCAGCGTCACCACAGGTAGCAATCAGCCCCAGCATTTT. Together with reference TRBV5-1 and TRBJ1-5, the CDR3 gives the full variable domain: KAGVTQTPRYLIKTRGQQVTLSCSPISGHRSVSWYQQTPGQGLQFLFEYFSETQRNKGNFPGRFSGRQFSNSRSEMNVSTLELGDSALYLCASSVTTGSNQPQHFGDGTRLSIL.

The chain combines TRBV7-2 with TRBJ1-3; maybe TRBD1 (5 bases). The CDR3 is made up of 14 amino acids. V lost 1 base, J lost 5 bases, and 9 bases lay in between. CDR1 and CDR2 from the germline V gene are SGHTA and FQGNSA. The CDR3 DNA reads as TGTGCCAGCAGCTTAGGACAGCAAAGAAACACCATATATTTT. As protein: CASSLGQQRNTIYF.

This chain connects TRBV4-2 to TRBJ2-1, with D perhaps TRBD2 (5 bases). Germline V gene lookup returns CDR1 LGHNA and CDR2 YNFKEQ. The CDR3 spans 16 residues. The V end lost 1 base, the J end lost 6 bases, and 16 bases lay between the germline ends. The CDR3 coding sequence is TGTGCCAGCAGCCAAGCAGGAAAAGCGGAGCTCAATGAGCAGTTCTTC. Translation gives CASSQAGKAELNEQFF.

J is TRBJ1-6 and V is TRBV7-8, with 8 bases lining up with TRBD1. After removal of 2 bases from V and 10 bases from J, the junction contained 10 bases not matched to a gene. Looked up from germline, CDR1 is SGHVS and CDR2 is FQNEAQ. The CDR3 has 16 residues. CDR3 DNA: TGTGCCAGCAGCTTAATGAGGACAGGGTCGCAATCACCCCTCCACTTT. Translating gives CASSLMRTGSQSPLHF.

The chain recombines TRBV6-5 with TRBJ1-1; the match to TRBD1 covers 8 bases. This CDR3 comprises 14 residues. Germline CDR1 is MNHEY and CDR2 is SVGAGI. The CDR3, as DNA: TGTGCGACCAATCTGGGACAGGAGAACACTGAAGCTTTCTTT. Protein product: CATNLGQENTEAFF.

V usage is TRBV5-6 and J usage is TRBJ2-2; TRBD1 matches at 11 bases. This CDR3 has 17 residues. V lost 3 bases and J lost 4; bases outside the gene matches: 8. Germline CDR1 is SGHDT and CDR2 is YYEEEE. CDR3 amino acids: CASSSSDRGLSTGELFF. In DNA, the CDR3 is TGTGCCAGCAGCTCCTCGGACAGGGGGCTGAGCACCGGGGAGCTGTTTTTT.

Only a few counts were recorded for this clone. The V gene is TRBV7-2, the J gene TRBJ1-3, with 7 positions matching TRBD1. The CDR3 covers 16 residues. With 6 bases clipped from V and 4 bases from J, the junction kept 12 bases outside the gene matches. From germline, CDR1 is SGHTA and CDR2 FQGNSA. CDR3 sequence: CASSSRGQREGNTIYF. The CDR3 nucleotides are TGTGCCAGCAGTTCGAGGGGACAGAGGGAGGGAAACACCATATATTTT.

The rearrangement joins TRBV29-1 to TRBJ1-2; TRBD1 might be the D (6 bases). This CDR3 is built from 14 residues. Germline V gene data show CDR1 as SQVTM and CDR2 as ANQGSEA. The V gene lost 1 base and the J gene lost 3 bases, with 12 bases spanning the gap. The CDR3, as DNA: TGCAGCGTTGAAGGACTTACAGGGTACTATGGCTACACCTTC. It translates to CSVEGLTGYYGYTF.

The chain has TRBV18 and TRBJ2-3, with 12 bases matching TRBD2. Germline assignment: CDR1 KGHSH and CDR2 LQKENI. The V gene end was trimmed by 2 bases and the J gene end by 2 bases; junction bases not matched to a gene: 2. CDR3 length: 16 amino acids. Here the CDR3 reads CASSPRTSGDTDTQYF. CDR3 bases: TGTGCCAGCTCACCAAGGACTAGCGGGGACACAGATACGCAGTATTTT.

DNA of the CDR3: TGCGCCAGCAGCCAAGGGCGGGGGCTCAGGGTGGACCACACCTTC. It is translated as CASSQGRGLRVDHTF. The V gene is TRBV4-1, the J gene TRBJ1-2; TRBD1 might be the D (6 bases). V was clipped by 1 base and J by 12 bases, with 21 bases between them. This CDR3 region has 15 residues. Germline V gene data show CDR1 as MGHRA and CDR2 as YSYEKL.

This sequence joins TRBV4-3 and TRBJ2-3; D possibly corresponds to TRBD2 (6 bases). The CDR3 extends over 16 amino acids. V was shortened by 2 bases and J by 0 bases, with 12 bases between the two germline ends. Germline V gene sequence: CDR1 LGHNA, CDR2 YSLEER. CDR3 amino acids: CASSQHPGESTDTQYF. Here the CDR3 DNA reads TGCGCCAGCAGCCAACATCCGGGGGAGAGCACAGATACGCAGTATTTT.